These T cell receptor beta chains were read from a single sample in a study of regulatory T cells in long-lasting Graves disease. TCRdb reprocessed the multiplex PCR reads via MiXCR and lists one record per CDR3 protein. This table holds just over 600,000 distinct CDR3 sequences, 15% to 20% found once. Another study also made use of these data, one on T cells in Graves' hyperthyroidism and ophthalmopathy.

The specimen comprised peripheral blood mononuclear cells (PBMCs), sampled at new diagnosis, from a patient treated with antithyroid drugs. These TCRs come from a woman aged 25 to 39 with Graves disease. Both conserved end residues are part of each CDR3. D genes are given only for firm matches. Rows give clone size only sometimes, using once, few, many, or a class for an expanded clone.

-	TRBV18	TRBJ1-5	few	TGTGCCAGCTCACCAAAATCAGATAATCAGCCCCAGCATTTT	CASSPKSDNQPQHF
-	TRBV5-6	TRBJ2-1	-	TGTGCCAGCAGCCAAAGCCCCCTAGGGGATGAGCAGTTCTTC	CASSQSPLGDEQFF
TRBD1	TRBV7-2	TRBJ1-4	many	TGTGCCAGCAGAAGTACAGGGGGCGAAAAACTGTTTTTT	CASRSTGGEKLFF
TRBD1	TRBV28	TRBJ1-4	many	TGTGCCAGCAGTTTTCCGGGACAGGGGAGCCTGGGAGCAACTAATGAAAAACTGTTTTTT	CASSFPGQGSLGATNEKLFF
TRBD2	TRBV4-1	TRBJ2-1	-	TGCGCCAGCAGCCAGGCTACCGGGACTAGCGGGTACAATGAGCAGTTCTTC	CASSQATGTSGYNEQFF
-	TRBV12-3/TRBV12-4	TRBJ2-3	many	TGTGCCAGCAGCCAGACGACCGGTACGCAGTATTTT	CASSQTTGTQYF
TRBD1	TRBV20-1	TRBJ2-1	many	TGCAGTGCTAGCCGACAGGGCTCTGACAATGAGCAGTTCTTC	CSASRQGSDNEQFF
TRBD2	TRBV28	TRBJ2-7	many	TGTGCCAGCAGTTCCTCGGGGGGGTCCACGTACTACGAGCAGTACTTC	CASSSSGGSTYYEQYF
-	TRBV24-1	TRBJ2-2	few	TGTGCCACCAGTGATTTTTCAGGGGAAATCACCGGGGAGCTGTTTTTT	CATSDFSGEITGELFF
-	TRBV6-5	TRBJ2-1	many	TGTGCCAGCAGTTACTCCCCCCCATCGACGGTCTCCTACAATGAGCAGTTCTTC	CASSYSPPSTVSYNEQFF
-	TRBV14	TRBJ1-1	many	TGTGCCAGCAGCCAAACGAACACTGAAGCTTTCTTT	CASSQTNTEAFF
-	TRBV29-1	TRBJ2-2	many	TGCAGCGTTCAATCCGGGGAGCTGTTTTTT	CSVQSGELFF
TRBD2	TRBV9	TRBJ2-3	few	TGTGCCAGCAGCCAAACGGCTAGCGGGAGGCCAGATACGCAGTATTTT	CASSQTASGRPDTQYF
-	TRBV28	TRBJ2-7	many	TGTGCCAGCAGTTCCAGTCCTCCCTACGAGCAGTACTTC	CASSSSPPYEQYF
TRBD1	TRBV14	TRBJ1-1	-	TGTGCCAGCAGCCCCGACAGGGGGGAGAACACTGAAGCTTTCTTT	CASSPDRGENTEAFF
-	TRBV5-6	TRBJ2-7	few	TGTGCCAGCAGCAATGACAGGCGGGGCGAGCAGTACTTC	CASSNDRRGEQYF
-	TRBV2	TRBJ2-7	many	TGTGCCAGCCTTGGGGCGGGGGAGCAGTACTTC	CASLGAGEQYF
-	TRBV2	TRBJ2-2	-	TGTGCCAGCAGGAGGGAACGGGGAGACACCGGGGAGCTGTTTTTT	CASRRERGDTGELFF
-	TRBV20-1	TRBJ2-2	-	TGCAGTGCTGGAAGATTGGAATACACCGGGGAGCTGTTTTTT	CSAGRLEYTGELFF
TRBD1	TRBV7-9	TRBJ1-4	many	TGTGCCAGCAGCTCCAACAGGGGAGCTAATGAAAAACTGTTTTTT	CASSSNRGANEKLFF
-	TRBV20-1	TRBJ1-5	-	TGCAGTGCCAGGGACTCCCAATTTAGTTCCAATCAGCCCCAGCATTTT	CSARDSQFSSNQPQHF
-	TRBV6-1	TRBJ2-7	few	TGTGCCAGCAGGGACGTACAATCCTACGAGCAGTACTTC	CASRDVQSYEQYF
-	TRBV5-1	TRBJ1-2	-	TGCGCCAGCAGCTTGGTATCGGGGGGTGCCTATGGCTACACCTTC	CASSLVSGGAYGYTF
-	TRBV18	TRBJ1-4	few	TGTGCCAGCTCAGGAGTGGGGGCAACTAATGAAAAACTGTTTTTT	CASSGVGATNEKLFF
-	TRBV12-3/TRBV12-4	TRBJ2-1	-	TGTGCCAGCATCGCCCTAGGGATGGCGGGTAAAAATGAGCAGTTCTTC	CASIALGMAGKNEQFF
-	TRBV6-1	TRBJ2-7	many	TGTGCCAGCAGTCAGAACTACGAGCAGTACTTC	CASSQNYEQYF
-	TRBV10-1	TRBJ1-5	few	TGCGCCAGCTTAATAGGGAACGATCGCAATCAGCCCCAGCATTTT	CASLIGNDRNQPQHF
-	TRBV11-2	TRBJ1-4	many	TGTGCCAGCAGCTTTCAGGGGACCCATGAAAAACTGTTTTTT	CASSFQGTHEKLFF
-	TRBV27	TRBJ1-2	many	TGTGCCAGCAGCTCGTGGGGGGGCTACTATGGCTACACCTTC	CASSSWGGYYGYTF
-	TRBV29-1	TRBJ1-1	many	TGCAGCGCCGTCGGAGGGGATCGCACTGAAGCTTTCTTT	CSAVGGDRTEAFF
-	TRBV5-8	TRBJ2-5	-	TGTGCCAGCAGCTTTTCTAGCCAAGAGACCCAGTACTTC	CASSFSSQETQYF